The 8 T cell receptor beta chains below come from one sample, sequenced in a study of cytomegalovirus exposure and HLA in healthy donors. Assay used: immunoSEQ multiplex PCR; TCRdb lists only in-frame clones, some missing. The data contain under 80,000 clones, about 90% of them singletons. Sequencing was performed on PBMCs. The receptors stem from a young woman in good health and CMV-seronegative.

The chain employs TRBV27 and TRBJ1-4; D possibly corresponds to TRBD1 (5 bases). The germline V gene encodes CDR1 MNHEY and CDR2 SMNVEV (reference sequence). The CDR3 runs 15 residues. Trimming took off 6 bases at V and 5 bases at J, with 16 bases between the two ends. The CDR3 nucleotides read TGTGCCAGCAGAGTGTGGCCCGGGGGAAATGAAAAACTGTTTTTT. As protein: CASRVWPGGNEKLFF.

This chain uses TRBV14 with TRBJ2-7; D remains unclear. Deletions cut 4 bases from V and 3 bases from J, with 13 bases between. Germline CDR1 SGHDN, CDR2 FVKESK. This CDR3 has 14 amino acids. Here the CDR3 reads CASSRSGQVYEQYF. In DNA form, the CDR3 reads TGTGCCAGCAGCCGTAGTGGCCAGGTCTACGAGCAGTACTTC. Full variable domain (rest looked up from reference TRBV14 and TRBJ2-7): EAGVTQFPSHSVIEKGQTVTLRCDPISGHDNLYWYRRVMGKEIKFLLHFVKESKQDESGMPNNRFLAERTGGTYSTLKVQPAELEDSGVYFCASSRSGQVYEQYFGPGTRLTVT.

The chain employs TRBV5-4 and TRBJ1-2; 10 nucleotides align to TRBD1. The ends lost 5 bases at V and 8 bases at J; junction bases unmatched: 15. CDR1 and CDR2 from the germline V gene are SGHNT and YYREEE (reference sequence). CDR3 size: 16 residues. CDR3 in DNA: TGTGCCAGCAGGGAGGCGGGACAGGGGTTCCTCGGGGGCTACACCTTC. It yields the protein CASREAGQGFLGGYTF.

This clone is a singleton in its sample. The chain uses TRBV4-1 and TRBJ2-1, with 8 positions matching TRBD1. Germline V CDR1 and CDR2: MGHRA, YSYEKL. There are 16 residues in the CDR3. After removal of 3 bases from V and 6 bases from J, the junction contained 10 bases not matched to a gene. CDR3 in DNA: TGCGCCAGCAGCCATGGACCAGGACAGGGCTCCAATGAGCAGTTCTTC. Protein: CASSHGPGQGSNEQFF.

J is TRBJ2-3 and V is TRBV11-2; TRBD2 aligns across 7 bases. V lost 5 bases, J lost 7 bases, and 12 bases stayed unmatched. The length of the CDR3 is 15 residues. Germline V lookup: CDR1 SGHAT, CDR2 FQNNGV. The chain's CDR3 is CASSASSQRGNTQYF. For the CDR3, the DNA is TGTGCCAGCAGCGCCTCCTCGCAGCGGGGAAATACGCAGTATTTT.

V is TRBV6-1 and J is TRBJ2-5; possibly TRBD2 for D (7 bases). V lost 4 bases to trimming and J lost 3 bases, with 15 bases between them. The germline gives CDR1 MNHNS, CDR2 SASEGT. The CDR3 loop spans 15 amino acids. CDR3 sequence: CASSGGGGVEETQYF. CDR3 DNA sequence: TGTGCCAGCAGTGGAGGGGGGGGTGTGGAAGAGACCCAGTACTTC.

The chain carries TRBV19 and TRBJ1-5; maybe TRBD1 (6 bases). Germline V CDR1 and CDR2: LNHDA, SQIVND (reference sequence). This CDR3 has 14 residues. Trimming cost V 6 bases and J 1 base, with 10 bases left between them. The CDR3 sequence is CASRLQGSNQPQHF. The DNA of the CDR3 is TGTGCCAGTAGGCTACAGGGAAGCAATCAGCCCCAGCATTTT.

The chain joins TRBV28 to TRBJ1-5, with D perhaps matching TRBD1 (6 bases). Germline CDR1 reads MDHEN; CDR2 reads SYDVKM. The V gene lost 1 base and the J gene lost 0 bases, with 19 bases spanning the gap. The CDR3 sequence is 19 residues long. The CDR3 DNA is TGTGCCAGCAGTTTATACTCTTGGGGGCTAGAGGCTAGCAATCAGCCCCAGCATTTT. This gives the protein CASSLYSWGLEASNQPQHF.